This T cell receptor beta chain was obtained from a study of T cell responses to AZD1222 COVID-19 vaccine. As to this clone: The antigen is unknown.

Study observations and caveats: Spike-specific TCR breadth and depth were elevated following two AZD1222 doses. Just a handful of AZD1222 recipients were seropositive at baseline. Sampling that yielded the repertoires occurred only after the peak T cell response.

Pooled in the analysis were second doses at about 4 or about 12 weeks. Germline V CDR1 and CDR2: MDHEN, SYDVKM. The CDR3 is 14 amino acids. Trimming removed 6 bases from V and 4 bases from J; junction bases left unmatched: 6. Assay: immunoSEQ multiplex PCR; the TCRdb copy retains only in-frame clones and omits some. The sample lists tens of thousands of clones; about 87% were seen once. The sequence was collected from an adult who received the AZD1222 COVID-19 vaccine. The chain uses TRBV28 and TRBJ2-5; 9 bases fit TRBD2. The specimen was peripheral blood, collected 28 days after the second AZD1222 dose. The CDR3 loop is CASRGSGSIETQYF. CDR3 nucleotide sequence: TGTGCCAGCAGAGGTAGCGGGAGCATAGAGACCCAGTACTTC.